Described below is a single T cell receptor beta chain sequence and its context. This entry comes from a study of CD8+ T cells in alopecia areata. Study in general: For 6 to 18 months, tofacitinib was taken, and 6 months off drug followed.

TCR sequencing used cDNA made by reverse transcription of extracted RNA. This table comes from immunoSEQ multiplex PCR, and its TCRdb copy is limited to in-frame clones, with some not included. The profile shows around 250,000 clones, approximately 61% of them singletons. From germline, CDR1 is SGHNT and CDR2 YYREEE (reference sequence). The CDR3 has 12 residues. Trimming left V 0 bases short and J 5 bases short, with 5 bases between. This chain links TRBV5-4 with TRBJ2-5, with D hard to call. This sample comprised CD4+ T cells sorted from blood, obtained at week 0. This TCR was recovered from a human donor with alopecia areata. The CDR3 coding sequence is TGTGCCAGCAGCTTGGGGGTGGAGACCCAGTACTTC. It specifies CASSLGVETQYF. Together with reference TRBV5-4 and TRBJ2-5, the CDR3 gives the full variable domain: ETGVTQSPTHLIKTRGQQVTLRCSSQSGHNTVSWYQQALGQGPQFIFQYYREEENGRGNFPPRFSGLQFPNYSSELNVNALELDDSALYLCASSLGVETQYFGPGTRLLVL.